This TCR beta chain derives from a study of response to subunit inactivated influenza vaccine. Notes on the study in general: A suggestion made by the authors is that each seasonal influenza vaccination recruits few new T cells.

This clonotype occurred once. Antigen unknown. Trimming took off 1 base at V and 1 base at J, with 12 bases between the two ends. CDR1 and CDR2 from the germline V gene are SGHKS and YYEKEE (reference sequence). The CDR3 consists of 16 residues. One entry per CDR3 protein, called by TCRdb with MiXCR from the RT-PCR reads. Of some 850,000 distinct CDR3 sequences listed, approximately 18% are singletons. The origin of this receptor is a man aged 45-60 years who received an inactivated influenza vaccine. V gene TRBV5-5 combines with J gene TRBJ1-5, with a weak D call TRBD1 (5 bases). Sequenced material: PBMCs from blood, taken less than 6 days after vaccination. The CDR3 spells CASSLWGHLSNQPQHF. The CDR3 DNA is TGTGCCAGCAGCTTGTGGGGCCATTTGAGCAATCAGCCCCAGCATTTT.